Below are 27 T cell receptor beta chains sequenced from a single sample in a study of cytomegalovirus exposure and HLA in healthy donors. 13 Jbeta primers and 60 Vbeta primers were used for the PCR. Using immunoSEQ multiplex PCR, the repertoire was profiled, and TCRdb retains in-frame clones only, with some absent. The sample carries under 150,000 clones, around 82% recorded once. Material for sequencing was PBMCs. These TCRs come from a woman aged 30 to 39 in good health and CMV-seropositive.

The chain uses TRBV5-1 and TRBJ2-2; tentative D call: TRBD2 (5 bases). Trimming removed 4 bases at V and 0 bases at J, with 13 bases between. The CDR3 contains 16 residues. Per germline, CDR1 SGHRS and CDR2 YFSETQ. CDR3 bases: TGCGCCAGCAGCCTATCCGGGAATACGAACACCGGGGAGCTGTTTTTT. Amino acid sequence: CASSLSGNTNTGELFF.

The chain is built from TRBV5-1 and TRBJ1-1; D unresolved. V dropped 7 bases and J dropped 1 base, with 11 bases sitting between them. The CDR3 is 13 amino acids. The germline V gene encodes CDR1 SGHRS and CDR2 YFSETQ. CDR3 amino acids: CASSLNQNTEAFF. The CDR3 bases are TGCGCCAGCTCCCTAAATCAGAACACTGAAGCTTTCTTT.

The CDR3 bases are TGTGCCAGCAGCCACCCCCGGGGACAGGCCGACTCAAGAGATACCCAGTACTTC. Protein product: CASSHPRGQADSRDTQYF. The chain has TRBV14 and TRBJ2-5, with 8 bases lining up with TRBD1. There are 18 residues in the CDR3. V was pared by 3 bases and J by 8 bases, with 20 bases of the junction left unmatched. Germline assignment: CDR1 SGHDN and CDR2 FVKESK.

The V gene is TRBV5-1, the J gene TRBJ1-1, with TRBD1 matching over 9 bases. The CDR3 contains 17 residues. V was clipped by 0 bases and J by 5 bases; unmatched bases: 11. The germline V gene has CDR1 SGHRS and CDR2 YFSETQ. The CDR3 bases are TGCGCCAGCAGCTTGGGCATGGGACAGGGAGGTCGGACTGAAGCTTTCTTT. It is translated as CASSLGMGQGGRTEAFF.

This chain uses TRBV29-1 with TRBJ2-1, with a tentative D call TRBD2 (5 bases). Trimming took off 7 bases at V and 4 bases at J, with 8 bases between the two ends. Germline CDR1 and CDR2: SQVTM and ANQGSEA. This CDR3 has 11 amino acids. The CDR3 region has the DNA TGCAGCGCCCGGGGATACAATGAGCAGTTCTTC. Its translation is CSARGYNEQFF.

This chain connects TRBV18 to TRBJ2-1, with 15 bases aligning to TRBD2. Germline assignment: CDR1 KGHSH and CDR2 LQKENI. Trimming cost V 4 bases and J 5 bases; bases outside gene matches: 6. The CDR3 is 17 residues long. CDR3 sequence: CASSLGLAGGLNNEQFF. CDR3 bases: TGTGCCAGCTCACTGGGACTAGCGGGGGGCCTAAACAATGAGCAGTTCTTC.

Only a few counts were recorded for this clone. The chain joins TRBV6-5 to TRBJ1-1; D is perhaps TRBD1 (6 bases). Germline CDR1 is MNHEY and CDR2 is SVGAGI. There are 13 residues in the CDR3. The V and J ends lost 6 bases and 1 base respectively, with 9 bases between them. The CDR3 region has the DNA TGTGCCAGCAGCCGGACAGAGAACACTGAAGCTTTCTTT. It is translated as CASSRTENTEAFF.

The chain recombines TRBV7-6 with TRBJ1-1; no definite D call. The CDR3 has 14 amino acids. Germline CDR1 SGHVS, CDR2 FNYEAQ. V was shortened by 3 bases and J by 2 bases, with 10 bases between the two germline ends. CDR3 in amino acids: CASSLYGGNTEAFF. The CDR3 nucleotides are TGTGCCAGCAGCTTGTACGGCGGTAACACTGAAGCTTTCTTT. The full variable domain, completed using reference TRBV7-6 and TRBJ1-1, is GAGVSQSPRYKVTKRGQDVALRCDPISGHVSLYWYRQALGQGPEFLTYFNYEAQQDKSGLPNDRFSAERPEGSISTLTIQRTEQRDSAMYRCASSLYGGNTEAFFGQGTRLTVV.

The J gene is TRBJ1-1, the V gene TRBV7-9; D not certain. The CDR3 is 12 amino acids. V dropped 5 bases and J dropped 4 bases, with 8 bases sitting between them. Germline V lookup: CDR1 SEHNR, CDR2 FQNEAQ (reference sequence). CDR3 residues: CASSVGSTEAFF. The CDR3 nucleotides read TGTGCCAGCAGCGTCGGTTCCACTGAAGCTTTCTTT.

This chain links TRBV4-1 with TRBJ1-2, with TRBD1 matching 7 bases. Trimming at V came to 0 bases and at J to 6 bases, leaving 10 bases not matched to a gene. The CDR3 sequence is 16 residues long. In germline, CDR1 is MGHRA, CDR2 YSYEKL. The CDR3 region has the DNA TGCGCCAGCAGCCAAGACGTCCTGGAGGGGGCGAATGGCTACACCTTC. As protein: CASSQDVLEGANGYTF.

V is TRBV10-3 and J is TRBJ1-1; 9 bases map to TRBD1. The CDR3 has 15 amino acids. Germline values: CDR1 ENHRY, CDR2 SYGVKD. V trimming: 10 bases; J trimming: 4 bases; junction bases outside the gene matches: 13. CDR3 amino acids: CATNQDRGLGTEAFF. CDR3 sequence (DNA): TGTGCCACAAACCAGGACAGGGGACTGGGCACTGAAGCTTTCTTT.

This clone was observed a few times. The V and J genes are TRBV9 and TRBJ1-3; D is perhaps TRBD1 (6 bases). Deletions cut 4 bases from V and 0 bases from J, with 14 bases between. Per germline, CDR1 SGDLS and CDR2 YYNGEE. The CDR3 has 16 residues. The CDR3 region has the DNA TGTGCCAGCAGCTTGGGGCGGACAGACTCTGGAAACACCATATATTTT. Translation: CASSLGRTDSGNTIYF.

V and J are TRBV7-3 and TRBJ2-5, with a weak D call TRBD1 (6 bases). The V gene's germline CDR1 is SGHTA and CDR2 FQGTGA. The CDR3 has 15 residues. Trimming removed 3 bases from V and 3 bases from J, with 14 bases in between. CDR3 residues: CASSLGATSKETQYF. CDR3 DNA sequence: TGTGCCAGCAGCTTGGGGGCAACGTCTAAAGAGACCCAGTACTTC.

This clone has a handful of counts. The rearrangement joins TRBV6-5 to TRBJ2-7; no firm D call. The germline V and J ends were trimmed by 3 bases and 6 bases, with 12 bases remaining between them. Germline V gene sequence: CDR1 MNHEY, CDR2 SVGAGI. This CDR3 spans 13 amino acids. This CDR3 reads CASSYYRVSEQYF. CDR3 nucleotides: TGTGCCAGCAGTTATTACCGGGTTTCCGAGCAGTACTTC.

This clone appeared a few times. V gene TRBV6-6 combines with J gene TRBJ1-1; a possible D gene is TRBD1 (6 bases). V dropped 5 bases and J dropped 6 bases, with 13 bases sitting between them. Germline lookup yields CDR1 MNHNY and CDR2 SVGAGI (reference sequence). This CDR3 spans 13 amino acids. Written as DNA, the CDR3 is TGTGCCAGCAGTACCACAGGGTTCGCTGAAGCTTTCTTT. It translates to CASSTTGFAEAFF.

This clone was picked up one time. The V gene is TRBV7-9, the J gene TRBJ1-1; 9 nucleotides align to TRBD1. The CDR3 is 14 amino acids. Per germline, CDR1 SEHNR and CDR2 FQNEAQ (reference sequence). The V and J ends lost 6 bases and 4 bases, in that order; junction bases with no gene match: 6. The DNA for the CDR3 is TGTGCCAGCAGTGAGACAGGGGGTTTCACTGAAGCTTTCTTT. Amino acid sequence: CASSETGGFTEAFF.

In its sample, this clone was seen a few times. The chain links TRBV7-9 to TRBJ2-1; 7 bases line up with TRBD2. After removal of 4 bases from V and 1 base from J, the junction contained 4 bases not matched to a gene. Germline V gives CDR1 SEHNR, CDR2 FQNEAQ (reference sequence). The CDR3 sequence is 15 residues long. CDR3 sequence reads: CASSSFSGSYNEQFF. CDR3 coding DNA: TGTGCCAGCAGCTCATTTAGCGGGTCCTACAATGAGCAGTTCTTC. Complete variable domain (other parts from reference TRBV7-9 and TRBJ2-1): DTGVSQNPRHKITKRGQNVTFRCDPISEHNRLYWYRQTLGQGPEFLTYFQNEAQLEKSRLLSDRFSAERPKGSFSTLEIQRTEQGDSAMYLCASSSFSGSYNEQFFGPGTRLTVL.

The chain joins TRBV29-1 to TRBJ2-1, with a tentative D call TRBD2 (6 bases). Trimming pared 7 bases from V and 8 bases from J, leaving 18 bases between. Germline CDR1 and CDR2: SQVTM and ANQGSEA. This CDR3 contains 13 residues. CDR3 sequence reads: CSGTPGLRDEQFF. The CDR3 nucleotides are TGCAGCGGGACGCCGGGACTCCGGGATGAGCAGTTCTTC.

This clone was picked up one time. The CDR3 is CAISEQNGQPQHF. Written as DNA, the CDR3 is TGTGCCATCAGCGAACAGAATGGTCAGCCCCAGCATTTT. This rearrangement joins TRBV10-3 to TRBJ1-5; D uncertain. CDR1 and CDR2 from the germline V gene are ENHRY and SYGVKD. V lost 6 bases to trimming and J lost 6 bases, with 12 bases between them. The CDR3 contains 13 residues.

The rearrangement links TRBV19 to TRBJ2-3, with TRBD2 matching over 13 bases. The CDR3 has 18 residues. Trimming at V came to 6 bases and at J to 0 bases, leaving 9 bases not matched to a gene. Per germline, CDR1 LNHDA and CDR2 SQIVND (reference sequence). CDR3 coding DNA: TGTGCCAGTAGCCGCTGGGGACTAGCGGGGCCTAGCACAGATACGCAGTATTTT. Translated, it gives CASSRWGLAGPSTDTQYF.

This sequence joins TRBV5-6 and TRBJ1-2, with 9 bases fitting TRBD1. The trim removed 4 bases at V and 3 bases at J, leaving 4 bases unmatched. The length of the CDR3 is 14 residues. Per germline, CDR1 SGHDT and CDR2 YYEEEE. The CDR3 is CASSAGDRDYGYTF. Written as DNA, the CDR3 is TGTGCCAGCAGCGCCGGGGACAGGGACTATGGCTACACCTTC.

This clone was found once. The V gene is TRBV29-1, the J gene TRBJ1-1; the D gene is possibly TRBD1 (5 bases). Trimming pared 4 bases from V and 3 bases from J, leaving 12 bases between. The CDR3 covers 13 residues. Germline CDR1 reads SQVTM; CDR2 reads ANQGSEA. CDR3 residues: CSVVWVQDTEAFF. CDR3 sequence (DNA): TGCAGCGTTGTATGGGTACAGGACACTGAAGCTTTCTTT.

This clone came up once. This chain joins TRBV5-4 and TRBJ2-5; 11 positions agree with TRBD2. Germline V gene data show CDR1 as SGHNT and CDR2 as YYREEE (reference sequence). This CDR3 comprises 15 residues. Trimming removed 4 bases from V and 2 bases from J; junction bases left unmatched: 4. The CDR3 sequence is CASSNRLAGQETQYF. CDR3 bases: TGTGCCAGCAGCAACAGACTAGCGGGACAAGAGACCCAGTACTTC.

The rearrangement links TRBV9 to TRBJ2-5; D is ambiguous. Trimming cost V 0 bases and J 3 bases, with 6 bases left between them. Germline-derived CDR1 and CDR2 are SGDLS and YYNGEE. The CDR3 is made up of 13 amino acids. The DNA for the CDR3 is TGTGCCAGCAGCGTAGGGAGTAAAGAGACCCAGTACTTC. Its protein is CASSVGSKETQYF.

This rearrangement joins TRBV27 to TRBJ1-5; D unresolved. V shed 6 bases and J shed 4 bases, with 7 bases lying between them. The CDR3 consists of 12 residues. Germline CDR1 is MNHEY and CDR2 is SMNVEV (reference sequence). CDR3 sequence (DNA): TGTGCCAGCAGGGCCGCAAATCAGCCCCAGCATTTT. Translating it yields CASRAANQPQHF.

This chain uses TRBV5-1 with TRBJ2-7, with a possible D match to TRBD1 (5 bases). The V end lost 0 bases, the J end lost 2 bases, and 9 bases lay between the germline ends. CDR3 length: 14 amino acids. Per germline, CDR1 SGHRS and CDR2 YFSETQ. The chain's CDR3 is CASSLVQDTYEQYF. CDR3 DNA: TGCGCCAGCAGCTTGGTACAGGATACCTACGAGCAGTACTTC.

This chain uses TRBV2 with TRBJ2-3; TRBD2 matches at 12 bases. The CDR3 has 18 residues. J gave up 0 bases and V 3 bases, and 7 bases lay outside the gene matches. Germline V gene data show CDR1 as SNHLY and CDR2 as FYNNEI. DNA for the CDR3: TGTGCCAGCAGTGACCAATGGACTAGCGGGGCTAGCACAGATACGCAGTATTTT. Its translation is CASSDQWTSGASTDTQYF. The full variable domain, rest sourced from reference TRBV2 and TRBJ2-3, is EPEVTQTPSHQVTQMGQEVILRCVPISNHLYFYWYRQILGQKVEFLVSFYNNEISEKSEIFDDQFSVERPDGSNFTLKIRSTKLEDSAMYFCASSDQWTSGASTDTQYFGPGTRLTVL.